The rows below give T cell receptor beta chains drawn from one sample of a study of blood T cell repertoires in COVID-19. Clones were sequenced by immunoSEQ multiplex PCR, and TCRdb holds only the in-frame ones, with some missing. The sample includes roughly 150,000 clones, under 85% of them seen just once. Sequencing was carried out using peripheral blood. The receptors were sampled from an elderly woman with acute or convalescent COVID-19. The CDR3 runs from the conserved cysteine through the conserved F or W. Each record gives: D gene, V gene, J gene, clone size, CDR3 protein, CDR3 DNA. D genes are given only for firm matches. Clone size is shown for a subset of rows, as once, few, many or a class of expanded clone.

TRBD1,TRBV6-6,TRBJ1-2,.,CASKAGGDVGYTF,TGTGCCAGCAAGGCAGGGGGCGATGTAGGCTACACCTTC
.,TRBV6-5,TRBJ1-2,.,CASSYSMNSGYTF,TGTGCCAGCAGTTACTCGATGAACTCTGGCTACACCTTC
TRBD2,TRBV5-1,TRBJ2-1,.,CASSLWGGDNEQFF,TGCGCCAGCAGCTTGTGGGGAGGGGACAATGAGCAGTTCTTC
.,TRBV2,TRBJ1-4,.,CASRRQVATNEKLFF,TGTGCCAGCAGGAGACAGGTCGCAACTAATGAAAAACTGTTTTTT
.,TRBV4-1,TRBJ2-2,.,CASSQGAPSGELFF,TGCGCCAGCAGCCAAGGGGCCCCCTCCGGGGAGCTGTTTTTT
TRBD1,TRBV7-9,TRBJ2-2,once,CASSFGTGNTGELFF,TGTGCCAGCAGCTTTGGGACAGGGAACACCGGGGAGCTGTTTTTT
TRBD1,TRBV7-6,TRBJ1-1,.,CASSLDRGGTEAFF,TGTGCCAGCAGCCTTGACAGGGGCGGTACTGAAGCTTTCTTT
TRBD1,TRBV19,TRBJ1-6,.,CASSLRTGAFSPLHF,TGTGCCAGTAGCCTCCGGACAGGGGCTTTTTCACCCCTCCACTTT
.,TRBV4-2,TRBJ1-2,few,CASSQVADYGYTF,TGTGCCAGCAGCCAAGTGGCAGACTATGGCTACACCTTC
TRBD2,TRBV6-6,TRBJ2-1,.,CASSSSVGRAENEQFF,TGTGCCAGCAGTTCTTCTGTCGGGAGGGCTGAGAATGAGCAGTTCTTC
TRBD1,TRBV10-3,TRBJ1-2,.,CAISESKTGGGGYTF,TGTGCCATCAGTGAGTCTAAGACAGGGGGCGGTGGCTACACCTTC
.,TRBV18,TRBJ1-3,.,CASSPQDSVGSGNTIYF,TGTGCCAGCTCACCACAGGACTCTGTGGGCTCTGGAAACACCATATATTTT
TRBD2,TRBV7-8,TRBJ2-5,.,CASSLDSGSGETQYF,TGTGCCAGCAGCTTAGATAGCGGGAGTGGTGAGACCCAGTACTTC
.,TRBV7-8,TRBJ1-1,.,CASRRNGQTNTEAFF,TGTGCCAGCAGGAGAAACGGACAGACGAACACTGAAGCTTTCTTT
TRBD2,TRBV6-5,TRBJ2-3,.,CASSYSAGGDGTQYF,TGTGCCAGCAGTTACTCAGCGGGGGGCGACGGCACGCAGTATTTT
.,TRBV7-9,TRBJ1-5,.,CASSLGPGVTLVQLQHF,TGTGCCAGCAGCTTAGGGCCCGGAGTCACGCTAGTCCAACTCCAGCATTTT
.,TRBV7-2,TRBJ1-1,once,CASSLWGGMNTEAFF,TGTGCCAGCAGCTTATGGGGGGGCATGAACACTGAAGCTTTCTTT
.,TRBV9,TRBJ1-2,few,CASSVSTGNYGYTF,TGTGCCAGCAGCGTGTCAACAGGGAACTATGGCTACACCTTC
TRBD1,TRBV5-6,TRBJ1-6,few,CASSPRGLNSPLHF,TGTGCCAGCAGCCCCAGGGGGCTTAATTCACCCCTCCACTTT
TRBD1,TRBV7-6,TRBJ2-1,.,CASSLAGQGAEQFF,TGTGCCAGCAGCTTAGCGGGACAGGGTGCTGAGCAGTTCTTC
TRBD1,TRBV19,TRBJ1-5,.,CATAKTGGDNQPQHF,TGTGCCACTGCAAAAACAGGGGGCGACAATCAGCCCCAGCATTTT
TRBD1,TRBV2,TRBJ1-5,once,CASSSPPGRGRADQPQHF,TGTGCCAGCTCCAGTCCCCCGGGCAGGGGGCGGGCTGATCAGCCCCAGCATTTT
.,TRBV7-2,TRBJ2-5,.,CASSLMTPPETQYF,TGTGCCAGCAGCTTAATGACTCCTCCCGAGACCCAGTACTTC
TRBD2,TRBV19,TRBJ2-2,few,CASSIGSGTNTGELFF,TGTGCCAGTAGTATAGGTAGCGGGACGAACACCGGGGAGCTGTTTTTT
TRBD1,TRBV10-3,TRBJ1-5,.,CAISDSQGQANQPQHF,TGTGCCATCAGTGACTCCCAGGGACAGGCTAATCAGCCCCAGCATTTT
TRBD2,TRBV19,TRBJ2-7,.,CASSNLIAGVNEQYF,TGTGCCAGTAGTAATCTTATAGCGGGAGTAAACGAGCAGTACTTC
.,TRBV5-1,TRBJ1-6,.,CASSSSIWATNSPLHF,TGCGCCAGCAGCAGCAGCATTTGGGCAACTAATTCACCCCTCCACTTT
.,TRBV2,TRBJ1-5,.,CASSTAGTDQPQHF,TGTGCCAGCAGTACCGCCGGGACTGATCAGCCCCAGCATTTT
TRBD1,TRBV19,TRBJ1-1,.,CASSRDREAFF,TGTGCCAGTAGTAGGGACAGGGAGGCTTTCTTT
TRBD2,TRBV6-6,TRBJ2-7,.,CASSPGYSVGGTYEQYF,TGTGCCAGCAGTCCCGGATACAGTGTCGGGGGGACCTACGAGCAGTACTTC
TRBD2,TRBV11-3,TRBJ2-1,.,CASSWTSGIGEQFF,TGTGCCAGCAGCTGGACTAGCGGGATCGGTGAGCAGTTCTTC
.,TRBV9,TRBJ1-6,.,CASSVGPGSVGSPLHF,TGTGCCAGCAGCGTAGGTCCAGGCTCGGTGGGTTCACCCCTCCACTTT
TRBD1,TRBV7-9,TRBJ1-4,.,CASSPGQPQAEKLFF,TGTGCCAGCAGTCCGGGACAGCCCCAGGCAGAAAAACTGTTTTTT
.,TRBV15,TRBJ1-2,.,CATSRDGAYLNYGYTF,TGTGCCACCAGCAGAGATGGAGCATACCTTAACTATGGCTACACCTTC
.,TRBV4-2,TRBJ2-2,.,CASGRTIELTGELFF,TGTGCCAGCGGTCGAACTATCGAACTCACCGGGGAGCTGTTTTTT